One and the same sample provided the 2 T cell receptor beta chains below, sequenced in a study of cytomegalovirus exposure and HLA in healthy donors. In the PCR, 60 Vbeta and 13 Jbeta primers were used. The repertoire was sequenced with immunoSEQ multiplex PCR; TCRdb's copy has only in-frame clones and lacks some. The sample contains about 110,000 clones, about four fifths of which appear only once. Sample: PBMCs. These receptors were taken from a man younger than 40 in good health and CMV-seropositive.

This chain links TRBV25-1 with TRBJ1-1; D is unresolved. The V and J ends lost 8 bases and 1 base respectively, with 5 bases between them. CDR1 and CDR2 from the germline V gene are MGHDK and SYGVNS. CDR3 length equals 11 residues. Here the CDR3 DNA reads TGTGCCAGCTTCAAGAACACTGAAGCTTTCTTT. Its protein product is CASFKNTEAFF. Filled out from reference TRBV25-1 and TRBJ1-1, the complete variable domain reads EADIYQTPRYLVIGTGKKITLECSQTMGHDKMYWYQQDPGMELHLIHYSYGVNSTEKGDLSSESTVSRIRTEHFPLTLESARPSHTSQYLCASFKNTEAFFGQGTRLTVV.

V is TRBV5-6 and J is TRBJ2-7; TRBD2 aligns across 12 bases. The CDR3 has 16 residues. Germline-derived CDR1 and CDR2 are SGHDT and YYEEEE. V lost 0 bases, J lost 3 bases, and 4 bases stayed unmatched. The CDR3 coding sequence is TGTGCCAGCAGCTTGGCCCTGGGACTAGCGGGCTACGAGCAGTACTTC. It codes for CASSLALGLAGYEQYF.